The 9 T cell receptor beta chains below were found in one sample sequenced in a study of T cell changes during pregnancy in multiple sclerosis. The repertoire was sequenced with immunoSEQ multiplex PCR; TCRdb's copy has only in-frame clones and lacks some. The sample contains about 70,000 clones, approximately 92% of which appear only once. The sequencing used peripheral blood, collected before pregnancy. The source of these receptors is a female donor with multiple sclerosis, enrolled in a pregnancy study.

This clone has just one count. The V and J genes are TRBV5-6 and TRBJ1-5; TRBD1 agrees at 10 bases. Germline CDR1 and CDR2: SGHDT and YYEEEE. CDR3 length: 15 amino acids. The V and J ends lost 2 bases and 6 bases, in that order; junction bases with no gene match: 5. As DNA, the CDR3 is TGTGCCAGCAGCTTCGGACAGGGGGATGGTCAGCCCCAGCATTTT. Translating gives CASSFGQGDGQPQHF. Full variable domain (rest looked up from reference TRBV5-6 and TRBJ1-5): DAGVTQSPTHLIKTRGQQVTLRCSPKSGHDTVSWYQQALGQGPQFIFQYYEEEERQRGNFPDRFSGHQFPNYSSELNVNALLLGDSALYLCASSFGQGDGQPQHFGDGTRLSIL.

The table lists this clone with a count of one. The rearrangement links TRBV5-1 to TRBJ2-1; D might be TRBD2 (6 bases). V lost 3 bases and J lost 9, with 19 bases in between. Germline CDR1 and CDR2: SGHRS and YFSETQ. The CDR3 covers 15 residues. In DNA, the CDR3 is TGCGCCAGCAGCTCCTCGGGACTGGAAATGGGTGAGCAGTTCTTC. The encoded protein is CASSSSGLEMGEQFF.

This rearrangement joins TRBV9 to TRBJ1-1; D perhaps matches TRBD1 (6 bases). The length of the CDR3 is 15 residues. V lost 4 bases to trimming and J lost 5 bases, with 18 bases between them. Germline lookup yields CDR1 SGDLS and CDR2 YYNGEE. In DNA form, the CDR3 reads TGTGCCAGCAGCCCTCAGCGGGGGCGAGGGACTGAAGCTTTCTTT. Protein: CASSPQRGRGTEAFF.

The chain is built from TRBV7-8 and TRBJ2-5, with 8 bases aligning to TRBD2. J lost 2 bases, V lost 9 bases, and 11 bases had no gene match. This CDR3 spans 15 amino acids. In germline, CDR1 is SGHVS, CDR2 FQNEAQ. CDR3: CASASSGPLQETQYF. The CDR3 bases are TGTGCCAGTGCCTCTAGCGGGCCTTTACAAGAGACCCAGTACTTC.

In this sample, this clone turned up many times. This chain uses TRBV6-4 with TRBJ2-3; 7 bases are a match to TRBD2. V was pared by 5 bases and J by 1 base, with 0 bases of the junction left unmatched. Germline V gene sequence: CDR1 MRHNA, CDR2 SNTAGT. The CDR3 covers 13 residues. This CDR3 reads CASSSGGTDTQYF. The CDR3 DNA sequence: TGTGCCAGCAGTAGCGGGGGCACAGATACGCAGTATTTT.

This sequence joins TRBV6-5 and TRBJ2-7, with 7 bases that match TRBD2. Germline assignment: CDR1 MNHEY and CDR2 SVGAGI. The CDR3 extends over 15 amino acids. V dropped 7 bases and J dropped 1; count of bases not matched to a gene: 10. In DNA, the CDR3 is TGTGCCAGCACCTCCGAGGCTAGCGGTTCCTACGAGCAGTACTTC. Translated, it gives CASTSEASGSYEQYF.

The chain has TRBV19 and TRBJ2-5; TRBD2 agrees at 15 bases. Germline CDR1 LNHDA, CDR2 SQIVND (reference sequence). The CDR3 runs to 19 residues. J gave up 5 bases and V 0 bases, and 10 bases lay outside the gene matches. CDR3 sequence (DNA): TGTGCCAGTAGTATAGAATGGACTAGCGGGAGGGCGCGGGGTGAGACCCAGTACTTC. Protein sequence: CASSIEWTSGRARGETQYF.

The rearrangement uses TRBV7-9 and TRBJ1-1; the D gene is possibly TRBD1 (5 bases). The CDR3 loop spans 17 amino acids. CDR1 SEHNR and CDR2 FQNEAQ come from the germline V gene (reference sequence). The V end lost 1 base, the J end lost 7 bases, and 22 bases lay between the germline ends. The CDR3 loop is CASSLGPGGGGKGEAFF. The CDR3 bases are TGTGCCAGCAGCTTAGGACCGGGGGGTGGGGGTAAGGGTGAAGCTTTCTTT.

The V and J genes are TRBV4-1 and TRBJ1-5; D unclear. CDR1 is MGHRA, CDR2 YSYEKL, per germline. The CDR3 spans 16 residues. Trimming took 2 bases from V and 2 from J, leaving 13 bases between them. The chain's CDR3 is CASSQMSVQGNQPQHF. The DNA for the CDR3 is TGCGCCAGCAGCCAAATGTCGGTGCAGGGCAATCAGCCCCAGCATTTT.